The 30 T cell receptor beta chains below were found in one sample sequenced in a study of blood T cells in healthy people across ages. Combining a sample-barcoded 5' primer with a J-beta primer mix, a second PCR ran for about 7 to 11 cycles. TCRdb recomputed calls from the 5' RACE reads with MiXCR, one row per CDR3 protein. The table shows more than 1.4 million distinct CDR3 sequences, with roughly 40% occurring only once. Sequencing input: blood. The receptors were sampled from a woman aged 18-29 years in good health.

This clonotype was counted between two and nine times. The chain links TRBV7-9 to TRBJ2-2, with D hard to call. The ends were cut back, 4 bases at V and 6 bases at J, with 9 bases in the middle. The germline V gene has CDR1 SEHNR and CDR2 FQNEAQ (reference sequence). This CDR3 has 13 amino acids. CDR3 amino acids: CASSSSLAGELFF. In DNA form, the CDR3 reads TGTGCCAGCAGCTCATCATTGGCCGGGGAGCTGTTTTTT.

This clonotype turned up a few times. The chain recombines TRBV4-1 with TRBJ1-6; TRBD1 matches 10 bases. There are 16 residues in the CDR3. Germline V CDR1 and CDR2: MGHRA, YSYEKL. The ends lost 3 bases at V and 9 bases at J; junction bases unmatched: 8. The CDR3 nucleotides are TGCGCCAGCAGCCAGGAAACGGGGACAGGGGTTTCACCCCTCCACTTT. The encoded protein is CASSQETGTGVSPLHF.

The rearrangement links TRBV20-1 to TRBJ1-3; TRBD1 might be the D (6 bases). The ends were cut back, 0 bases at V and 3 bases at J, with 15 bases in the middle. Per germline, CDR1 DFQATT and CDR2 SNEGSKA (reference sequence). The CDR3 has 16 residues. The CDR3 DNA follows: TGCAGTGCTAGAGAGAGGGCAGGGGAATTTGGAAACACCATATATTTT. Amino acid sequence: CSARERAGEFGNTIYF.

A few counts support this clonotype. V usage is TRBV11-2 and J usage is TRBJ2-4; 12 bases align to TRBD2. Germline-derived CDR1 and CDR2 are SGHAT and FQNNGV. V was clipped by 5 bases and J by 4 bases; unmatched bases: 9. This CDR3 comprises 17 residues. CDR3 nucleotide sequence: TGTGCCAGCAGCCCCCCGTGGACTAGCGGGGCAAAAAACATTCAGTACTTC. The encoded protein is CASSPPWTSGAKNIQYF.

The chain links TRBV5-1 to TRBJ2-7, with 8 bases lining up with TRBD1. The length of the CDR3 is 15 residues. J was trimmed by 3 bases and V by 4 bases; bases with no gene match: 9. CDR1 and CDR2 (germline): SGHRS, YFSETQ. CDR3 DNA: TGCGCCAGCAGCCCAGGGGGCGATAGGGGCTACGAGCAGTACTTC. Residues: CASSPGGDRGYEQYF.

The sample holds a few counts of this clonotype. CDR3 protein: CASRQFTDTQYF. The DNA of the CDR3 is TGTGCCAGCAGACAGTTCACAGATACGCAGTATTTT. The V and J genes are TRBV6-6 and TRBJ2-3; unclear D gene. CDR3 length: 12 amino acids. Trimming took 6 bases from V and 2 from J, leaving 6 bases between them. Germline V CDR1 and CDR2: MNHNY, SVGAGI (reference sequence).

This clonotype was seen repeatedly, ten times or more. The rearrangement uses TRBV18 and TRBJ1-2; 9 bases line up with TRBD1. Germline loops: CDR1 KGHSH, CDR2 LQKENI. V dropped 8 bases and J dropped 3; count of bases not matched to a gene: 7. The CDR3 covers 14 residues. The CDR3 reads CASSPRTGDYGYTF. In DNA form, the CDR3 reads TGTGCCAGCAGTCCCCGGACAGGGGACTATGGCTACACCTTC.

The chain carries TRBV7-2 and TRBJ2-3, with 10 positions matching TRBD2. The J segment lost 4 bases and the V segment lost 2 bases, leaving 9 bases of the junction unmatched. The germline gives CDR1 SGHTA, CDR2 FQGNSA. The CDR3 extends over 17 amino acids. The CDR3 nucleotides read TGTGCCAGCAGCTTACGTCTAGCGGGGGCAAGGGCAGATACGCAGTATTTT. Translation gives CASSLRLAGARADTQYF.

The chain couples TRBV6-5 to TRBJ2-5; TRBD2 matches 8 bases. With 2 bases clipped from V and 5 bases from J, the junction kept 10 bases outside the gene matches. The CDR3 runs to 16 residues. Per the germline V gene, CDR1 is MNHEY and CDR2 is SVGAGI. The CDR3 sequence is CASSYPKAGGLETQYF. The CDR3 nucleotides are TGTGCCAGCAGTTACCCCAAGGCGGGGGGCTTGGAGACCCAGTACTTC.

This clonotype has only a few counts. This rearrangement joins TRBV20-1 to TRBJ2-7, with TRBD2 matching 10 bases. The CDR3 is made up of 14 amino acids. Germline CDR1 DFQATT, CDR2 SNEGSKA (reference sequence). Germline trimming cut 3 bases from V and 4 bases from J; bases unmatched to any gene: 6. CDR3 nucleotides: TGCAGTGCTAGTCAAACTAGCGGGATATACGAGCAGTACTTC. It translates to CSASQTSGIYEQYF.

The rearrangement uses TRBV7-9 and TRBJ1-1; possible D gene TRBD1, 6 bases. V was shortened by 3 bases and J by 5 bases, with 13 bases between the two germline ends. Per the germline V gene, CDR1 is SEHNR and CDR2 is FQNEAQ (reference sequence). The CDR3 has 14 residues. The CDR3 DNA follows: TGTGCCAGCAGCTTGGGGGCAGGGGAAACTGAAGCTTTCTTT. It encodes CASSLGAGETEAFF.

The chain combines TRBV15 with TRBJ1-2; no clear D. Per the germline V gene, CDR1 is LNHNV and CDR2 is YYDKDF (reference sequence). The CDR3 extends over 13 amino acids. The V and J ends lost 6 bases and 6 bases respectively, with 14 bases between them. CDR3 nucleotides: TGTGCCACCAGAACGTATGACGCTCATGGCTACACCTTC. Protein product: CATRTYDAHGYTF. Complete variable domain (other parts from reference TRBV15 and TRBJ1-2): DAMVIQNPRYQVTQFGKPVTLSCSQTLNHNVMYWYQQKSSQAPKLLFHYYDKDFNNEADTPDNFQSRRPNTSFCFLDIRSPGLGDTAMYLCATRTYDAHGYTFGSGTRLTVV.

This clonotype was seen at least ten times. V is TRBV27 and J is TRBJ2-3; D is perhaps TRBD1 or TRBD2 (5 bases each). V lost 5 bases, J lost 10 bases, and 16 bases lay in between. This CDR3 comprises 13 residues. CDR1 is MNHEY and CDR2 is SMNVEV in the germline V gene (reference sequence). The CDR3 DNA sequence: TGTGCCAGCAGTCGGGACCCCGGTAAGGCGCAGTATTTT. This translates into CASSRDPGKAQYF.

Here the CDR3 reads CATSDPTSYGYTF. In nucleotides, the CDR3 is TGTGCCACCAGTGACCCGACGAGCTATGGCTACACCTTC. The chain recombines TRBV24-1 with TRBJ1-2; D gene unclear. This CDR3 spans 13 amino acids. Between the trimmed V and J ends, which lost 4 bases and 4 bases, there was a span of 9 bases. Germline loops: CDR1 KGHDR, CDR2 SFDVKD.

The chain employs TRBV4-1 and TRBJ1-2, with D perhaps matching TRBD1 (5 bases). CDR3 length equals 16 residues. V was cut by 1 base and J by 3 bases, with 15 bases left in between. The germline CDR1 and CDR2 sequences are MGHRA and YSYEKL. Here the CDR3 reads CASSQVTGTLDYGYTF. The CDR3 bases are TGCGCCAGCAGCCAAGTGACGGGGACCCTAGACTATGGCTACACCTTC.

This clonotype was picked up a small number of times. The rearrangement uses TRBV15 and TRBJ2-3, with D perhaps given as TRBD1 or TRBD2 (6 bases each). CDR1 and CDR2 from the germline V gene are LNHNV and YYDKDF (reference sequence). Trimming stripped 3 bases from V and 3 bases from J, with 10 bases between. This CDR3 region has 14 residues. In DNA form, the CDR3 reads TGTGCCACCAGCAGGGGGGGCGGGACAGATACGCAGTATTTT. Amino acid sequence: CATSRGGGTDTQYF.

V and J are TRBV27 and TRBJ2-2; D unresolved. The CDR3 extends over 15 amino acids. Looked up from germline, CDR1 is MNHEY and CDR2 is SMNVEV (reference sequence). V was cut by 2 bases and J by 3 bases, with 10 bases left in between. The CDR3 DNA reads as TGTGCCAGCAGTTTAATCTGGGATGACACCGGGGAGCTGTTTTTT. Protein: CASSLIWDDTGELFF.

Remarks on this clonotype: The junction departs from germline at one end; a sequencing error may be responsible. The gene calls are TRBV20-1 and TRBJ1-6, with a possible D match to TRBD1 (5 bases). Germline V gene sequence: CDR1 DFQATT, CDR2 SNEGSKA (reference sequence). The CDR3 sequence is 14 residues long. The CDR3 loop reads CSAPPGTHNSPPHF. Here the CDR3 DNA reads TGCAGTGCTCCGCCGGGGACCCATAATTCACCCCCCCACTTT.

The chain joins TRBV13 to TRBJ2-7, with 7 positions matching TRBD2. Near its end, the DNA agrees better with TRBJ2-5, so the J call may be wrong. Germline V CDR1 and CDR2: PRHDT, FYEKMQ (reference sequence). The CDR3 is 14 amino acids. CDR3 DNA sequence: TGTGCCAGCAGCCCCACGACTAGCTCGAAGACCCAGTACTTC. It codes for CASSPTTSSKTQYF.

This clonotype was counted a few times. V and J are TRBV10-3 and TRBJ2-1; D remains ambiguous. The V gene's germline CDR1 is ENHRY and CDR2 SYGVKD. There are 16 residues in the CDR3. The V and J ends lost 0 bases and 1 base respectively, with 10 bases between them. The CDR3 DNA follows: TGTGCCATCAGTGAGTCGCATCGGGTATCCTACAATGAGCAGTTCTTC. It codes for CAISESHRVSYNEQFF.

This chain links TRBV28 with TRBJ2-4; no definite D call. CDR3 size: 11 residues. The V end lost 1 base, the J end lost 13 bases, and 8 bases lay between the germline ends. Germline V lookup: CDR1 MDHEN, CDR2 SYDVKM. In DNA, the CDR3 is TGTGCCAGCAGTTTATCAAAGGTGCAGTACTTC. This codes for CASSLSKVQYF.

This clonotype was seen a handful of times. V usage is TRBV11-1 and J usage is TRBJ2-3; no clear D gene. The CDR3 sequence is 13 residues long. CDR1 SGHAT and CDR2 FQDESV come from the germline V gene (reference sequence). V shed 1 base and J shed 8 bases, with 10 bases lying between them. CDR3 sequence: CASSLEAGRTQYF. CDR3 bases: TGTGCCAGCAGCTTAGAAGCTGGCCGTACGCAGTATTTT.

In this sample, this clonotype turned up a few times. This sequence joins TRBV20-1 and TRBJ2-5; D call uncertain. With the DNA end fitting TRBJ2-7 better, the J assignment may be wrong. Germline CDR1 is DFQATT and CDR2 is SNEGSKA (reference sequence). The CDR3 extends over 12 amino acids. The CDR3 protein is CSARGRSGEQYF. In DNA form, the CDR3 reads TGCAGTGCTAGAGGACGATCGGGCGAGCAGTACTTC.

This clonotype was detected only a few times. This chain connects TRBV5-6 to TRBJ1-2; no reliable D call. This CDR3 has 13 residues. CDR1 is SGHDT, CDR2 YYEEEE, per germline. Trimming cost V 0 bases and J 7 bases, with 10 bases left between them. The CDR3 loop is CASSLGLASGYTF. The CDR3 bases are TGTGCCAGCAGCTTGGGTCTGGCTTCTGGCTACACCTTC. The full variable domain, completed using reference TRBV5-6 and TRBJ1-2, is DAGVTQSPTHLIKTRGQQVTLRCSPKSGHDTVSWYQQALGQGPQFIFQYYEEEERQRGNFPDRFSGHQFPNYSSELNVNALLLGDSALYLCASSLGLASGYTFGSGTRLTVV.

This clonotype was observed a handful of times. The chain employs TRBV4-2 and TRBJ1-3; 7 nucleotides align to TRBD1. Germline CDR1 LGHNA, CDR2 YNFKEQ. The CDR3 contains 15 residues. The V gene end was trimmed by 0 bases and the J gene end by 6 bases; junction bases not matched to a gene: 5. The CDR3 bases are TGTGCCAGCAGCCAAGATTCAGGACAGGAAAACACCATATATTTT. This sequence encodes CASSQDSGQENTIYF.

The CDR3: CASSQELIRGGTYTIYF. The CDR3 nucleotides are TGTGCCAGCAGCCAAGAGCTTATAAGAGGAGGGACTTACACCATATATTTT. The genes are TRBV4-2 and TRBJ1-3; D may be TRBD1 (5 bases). CDR3 length: 17 amino acids. The V gene lost 0 bases and the J gene lost 8 bases, with 20 bases spanning the gap. Looked up from germline, CDR1 is LGHNA and CDR2 is YNFKEQ.

The CDR3: CASSPVVGWTDTQYF. The CDR3 DNA reads TGCGCCAGCAGCCCGGTCGTCGGGTGGACAGATACGCAGTATTTT. The V and J genes are TRBV5-1 and TRBJ2-3, with unresolved D. Deletions cut 4 bases from V and 3 bases from J, with 15 bases between. In germline, CDR1 is SGHRS, CDR2 YFSETQ. CDR3 size: 15 residues.

The gene calls are TRBV11-3 and TRBJ2-1; 7 bases agree with TRBD2. The end of the DNA is better explained by TRBJ2-7, so the J call may be wrong. This CDR3 spans 16 amino acids. CDR1 is SGHNT and CDR2 is YENEEA in the germline V gene. The DNA of the CDR3 is TGTGCCAGCAGCTTAGGGGCGGGAGTATCCTACAATGAGCAGTACTTC. Protein sequence: CASSLGAGVSYNEQYF.

The V gene is TRBV28, the J gene TRBJ2-2; tentative D call: TRBD1 (5 bases). The length of the CDR3 is 16 residues. Germline CDR1 MDHEN, CDR2 SYDVKM. V dropped 4 bases and J dropped 9 bases, with 21 bases sitting between them. CDR3 DNA: TGTGCCAGCAGTTCCATCGACAGAGTCCCAGTTAGGGAGCTGTTTTTT. Its protein is CASSSIDRVPVRELFF. The variable domain in full, with the rest retrieved from reference TRBV28 and TRBJ2-2, is DVKVTQSSRYLVKRTGEKVFLECVQDMDHENMFWYRQDPGLGLRLIYFSYDVKMKEKGDIPEGYSVSREKKERFSLILESASTNQTSMYLCASSSIDRVPVRELFFGEGSRLTVL.

The rearrangement joins TRBV7-6 to TRBJ1-2; TRBD1 agrees at 9 bases. The germline V gene has CDR1 SGHVS and CDR2 FNYEAQ. Trimming cost V 3 bases and J 7 bases; bases outside gene matches: 9. The CDR3 extends over 15 amino acids. The CDR3 sequence: CASSFGDRDRGGYTF. CDR3 nucleotide sequence: TGTGCCAGCAGCTTTGGGGACAGGGATCGCGGTGGCTACACCTTC.